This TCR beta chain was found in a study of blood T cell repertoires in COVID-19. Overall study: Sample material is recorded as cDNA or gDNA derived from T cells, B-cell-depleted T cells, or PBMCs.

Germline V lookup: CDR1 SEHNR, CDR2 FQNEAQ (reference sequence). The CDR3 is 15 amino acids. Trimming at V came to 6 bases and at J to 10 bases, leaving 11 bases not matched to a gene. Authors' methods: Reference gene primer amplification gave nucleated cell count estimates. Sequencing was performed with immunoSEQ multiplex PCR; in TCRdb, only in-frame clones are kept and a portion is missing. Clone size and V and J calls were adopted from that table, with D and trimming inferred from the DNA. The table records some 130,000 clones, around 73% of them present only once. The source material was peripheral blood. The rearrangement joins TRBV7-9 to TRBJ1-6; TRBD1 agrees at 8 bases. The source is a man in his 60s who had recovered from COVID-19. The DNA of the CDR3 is TGTGCCAGCAGGTCGACAGGGGCGCTCCACTCACCCCTCCACTTT. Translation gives CASRSTGALHSPLHF.